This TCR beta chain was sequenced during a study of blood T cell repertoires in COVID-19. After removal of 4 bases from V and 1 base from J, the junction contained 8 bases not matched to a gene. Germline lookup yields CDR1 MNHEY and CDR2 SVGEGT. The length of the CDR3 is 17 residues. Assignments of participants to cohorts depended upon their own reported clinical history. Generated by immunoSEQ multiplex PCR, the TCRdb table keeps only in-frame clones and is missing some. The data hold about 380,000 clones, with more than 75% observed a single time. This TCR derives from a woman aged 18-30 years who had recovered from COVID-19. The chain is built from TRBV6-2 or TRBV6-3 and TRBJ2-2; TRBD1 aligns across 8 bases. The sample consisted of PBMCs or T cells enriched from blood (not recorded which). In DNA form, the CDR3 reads TGTGCCAGCAGTTTCTTCCCGGACAGGGTGAACACCGGGGAGCTGTTTTTT. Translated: CASSFFPDRVNTGELFF.